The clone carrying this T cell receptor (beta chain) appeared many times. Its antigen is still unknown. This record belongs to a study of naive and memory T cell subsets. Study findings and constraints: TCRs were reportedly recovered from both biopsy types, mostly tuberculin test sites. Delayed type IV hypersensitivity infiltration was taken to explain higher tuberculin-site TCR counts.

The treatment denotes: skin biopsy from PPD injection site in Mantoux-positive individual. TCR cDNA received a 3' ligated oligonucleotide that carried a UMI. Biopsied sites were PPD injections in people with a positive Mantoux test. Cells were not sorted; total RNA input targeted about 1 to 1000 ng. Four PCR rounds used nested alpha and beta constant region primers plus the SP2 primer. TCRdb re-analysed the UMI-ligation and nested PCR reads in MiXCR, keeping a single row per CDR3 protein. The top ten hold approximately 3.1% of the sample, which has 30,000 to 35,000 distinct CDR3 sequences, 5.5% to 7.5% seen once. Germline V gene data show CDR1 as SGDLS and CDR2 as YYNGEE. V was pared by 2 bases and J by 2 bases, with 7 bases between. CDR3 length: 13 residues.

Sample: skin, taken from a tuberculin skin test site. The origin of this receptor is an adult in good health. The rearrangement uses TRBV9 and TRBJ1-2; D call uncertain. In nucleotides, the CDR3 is TGTGCCAGCAGCGTTTTACCCAACTATGGCTACACCTTC. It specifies CASSVLPNYGYTF.